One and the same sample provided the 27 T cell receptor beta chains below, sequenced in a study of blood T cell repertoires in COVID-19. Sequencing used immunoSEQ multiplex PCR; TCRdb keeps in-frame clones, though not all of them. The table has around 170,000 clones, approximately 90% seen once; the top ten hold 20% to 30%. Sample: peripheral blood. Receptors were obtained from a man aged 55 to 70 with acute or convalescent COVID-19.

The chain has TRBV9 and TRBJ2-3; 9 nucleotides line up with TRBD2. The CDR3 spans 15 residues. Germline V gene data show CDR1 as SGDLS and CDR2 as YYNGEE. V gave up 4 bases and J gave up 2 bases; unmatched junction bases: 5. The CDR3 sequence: CASSSGLALTDTQYF. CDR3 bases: TGTGCCAGCAGCTCCGGACTAGCGCTCACAGATACGCAGTATTTT.

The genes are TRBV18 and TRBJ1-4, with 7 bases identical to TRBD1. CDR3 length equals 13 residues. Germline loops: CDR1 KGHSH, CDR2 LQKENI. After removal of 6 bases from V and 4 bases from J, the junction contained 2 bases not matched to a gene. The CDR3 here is CASSWDSNEKLFF. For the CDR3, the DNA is TGTGCCAGCTCTTGGGACAGTAATGAAAAACTGTTTTTT. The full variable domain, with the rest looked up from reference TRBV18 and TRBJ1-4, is NAGVMQNPRHLVRRRGQEARLRCSPMKGHSHVYWYRQLPEEGLKFMVYLQKENIIDESGMPKERFSAEFPKEGPSILRIQQVVRGDSAAYFCASSWDSNEKLFFGSGTQLSVL.

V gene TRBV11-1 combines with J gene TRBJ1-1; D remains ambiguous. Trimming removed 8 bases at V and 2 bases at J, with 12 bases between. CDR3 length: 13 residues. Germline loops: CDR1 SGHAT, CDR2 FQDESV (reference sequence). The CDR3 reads CASSAVRNTEAFF. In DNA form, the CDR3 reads TGTGCCAGCTCCGCAGTCCGAAACACTGAAGCTTTCTTT. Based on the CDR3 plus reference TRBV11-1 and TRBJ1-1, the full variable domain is EAEVAQSPRYKITEKSQAVAFWCDPISGHATLYWYRQILGQGPELLVQFQDESVVDDSQLPKDRFSAERLKGVDSTLKIQPAELGDSAMYLCASSAVRNTEAFFGQGTRLTVV.

The CDR3 DNA sequence: TGTGCCACCCTAGGCGGAATACAGGGGGCACGTTACGAGCAGTACTTC. Translated: CATLGGIQGARYEQYF. The chain links TRBV10-3 to TRBJ2-7, with TRBD1 matching over 9 bases. CDR1 is ENHRY and CDR2 is SYGVKD in the germline V gene. V trimming: 10 bases; J trimming: 4 bases; junction bases outside the gene matches: 17. The CDR3 loop spans 16 amino acids.

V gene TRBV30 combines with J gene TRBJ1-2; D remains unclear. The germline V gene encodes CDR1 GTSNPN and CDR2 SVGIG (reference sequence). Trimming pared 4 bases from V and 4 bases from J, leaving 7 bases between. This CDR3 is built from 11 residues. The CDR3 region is CAWISTYGYTF. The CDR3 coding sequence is TGTGCCTGGATCAGTACCTATGGCTACACCTTC.

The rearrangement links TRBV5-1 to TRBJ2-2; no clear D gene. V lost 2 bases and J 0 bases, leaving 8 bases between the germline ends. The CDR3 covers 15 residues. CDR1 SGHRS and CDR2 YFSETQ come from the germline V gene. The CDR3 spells CASSFADSNTGELFF. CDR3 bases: TGCGCCAGCAGCTTTGCAGACTCGAACACCGGGGAGCTGTTTTTT. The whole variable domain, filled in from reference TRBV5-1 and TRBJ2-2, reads KAGVTQTPRYLIKTRGQQVTLSCSPISGHRSVSWYQQTPGQGLQFLFEYFSETQRNKGNFPGRFSGRQFSNSRSEMNVSTLELGDSALYLCASSFADSNTGELFFGEGSRLTVL.

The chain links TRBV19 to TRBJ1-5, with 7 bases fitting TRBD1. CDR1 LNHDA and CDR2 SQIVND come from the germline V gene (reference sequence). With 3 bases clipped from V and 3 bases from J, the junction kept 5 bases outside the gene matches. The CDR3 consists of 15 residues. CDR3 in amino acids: CASSMNRGYNQPQHF. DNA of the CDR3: TGTGCCAGTAGTATGAACAGGGGTTACAATCAGCCCCAGCATTTT.

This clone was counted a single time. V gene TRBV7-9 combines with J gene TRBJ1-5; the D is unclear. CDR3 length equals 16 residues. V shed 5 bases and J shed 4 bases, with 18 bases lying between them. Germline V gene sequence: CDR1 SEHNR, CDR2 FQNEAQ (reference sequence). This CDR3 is CASSASIGMTNQPQHF. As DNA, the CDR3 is TGTGCCAGCAGCGCCTCGATCGGGATGACTAATCAGCCCCAGCATTTT.

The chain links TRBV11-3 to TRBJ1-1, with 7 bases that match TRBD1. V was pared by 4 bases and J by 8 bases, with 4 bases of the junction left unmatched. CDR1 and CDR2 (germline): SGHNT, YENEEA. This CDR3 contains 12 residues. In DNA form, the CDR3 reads TGTGCCAGCAGCTCCCTGGACAGGGAAGCTTTCTTT. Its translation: CASSSLDREAFF.

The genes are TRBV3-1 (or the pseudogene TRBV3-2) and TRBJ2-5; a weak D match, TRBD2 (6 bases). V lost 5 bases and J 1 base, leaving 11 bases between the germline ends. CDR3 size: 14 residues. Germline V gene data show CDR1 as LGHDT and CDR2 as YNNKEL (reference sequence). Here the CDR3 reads CASSARDSQETQYF. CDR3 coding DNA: TGTGCCAGCAGCGCCCGGGACTCCCAAGAGACCCAGTACTTC.

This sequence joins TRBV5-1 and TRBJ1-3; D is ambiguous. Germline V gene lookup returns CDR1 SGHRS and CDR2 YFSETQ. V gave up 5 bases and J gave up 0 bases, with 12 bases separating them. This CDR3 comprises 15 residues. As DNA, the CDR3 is TGCGCCAGCAGGGTTGACGGAGGCTCTGGAAACACCATATATTTT. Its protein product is CASRVDGGSGNTIYF.

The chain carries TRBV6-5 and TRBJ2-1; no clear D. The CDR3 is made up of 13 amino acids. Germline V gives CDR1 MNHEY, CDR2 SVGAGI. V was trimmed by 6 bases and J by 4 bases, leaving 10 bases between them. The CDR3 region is CASSLTEYNEQFF. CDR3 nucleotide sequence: TGTGCCAGCAGCTTGACGGAGTACAATGAGCAGTTCTTC.

The CDR3 nucleotides are TGTGCCAGTAGTATAGACCCCCAGCGCATAGGTGAGCAGTTCTTC. Encoded protein: CASSIDPQRIGEQFF. This sequence joins TRBV19 and TRBJ2-1; D not certain. V was trimmed by 0 bases and J by 9 bases, leaving 15 bases between them. The V gene's germline CDR1 is LNHDA and CDR2 SQIVND (reference sequence). This CDR3 has 15 residues.

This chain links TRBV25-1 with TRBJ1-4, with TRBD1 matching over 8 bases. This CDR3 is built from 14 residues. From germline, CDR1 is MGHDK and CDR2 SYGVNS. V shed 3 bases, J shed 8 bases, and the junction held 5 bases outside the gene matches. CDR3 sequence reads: CASSDDRGMEKLFF. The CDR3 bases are TGTGCCAGCAGTGACGACAGGGGTATGGAAAAACTGTTTTTT.

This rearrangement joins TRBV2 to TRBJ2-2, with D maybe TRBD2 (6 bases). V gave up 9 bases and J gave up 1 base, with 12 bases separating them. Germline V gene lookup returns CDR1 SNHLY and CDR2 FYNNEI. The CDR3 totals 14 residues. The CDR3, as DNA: TGTGCCAGTGGAGGGGCAGGGAACACCGGGGAGCTGTTTTTT. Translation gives CASGGAGNTGELFF.

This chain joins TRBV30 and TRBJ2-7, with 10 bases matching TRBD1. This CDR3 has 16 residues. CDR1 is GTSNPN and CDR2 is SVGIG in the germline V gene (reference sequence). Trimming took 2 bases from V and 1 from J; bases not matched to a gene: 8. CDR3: CAWSPPRTGGSYEQYF. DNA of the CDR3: TGTGCCTGGAGTCCCCCACGGACAGGGGGATCCTACGAGCAGTACTTC.

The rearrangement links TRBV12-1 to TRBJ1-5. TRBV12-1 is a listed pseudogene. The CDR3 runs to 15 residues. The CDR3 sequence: CASSFGGKSNQPQHF. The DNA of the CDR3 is TGTGCCAGCAGCTTTGGAGGGAAGAGCAATCAGCCCCAGCATTTT.

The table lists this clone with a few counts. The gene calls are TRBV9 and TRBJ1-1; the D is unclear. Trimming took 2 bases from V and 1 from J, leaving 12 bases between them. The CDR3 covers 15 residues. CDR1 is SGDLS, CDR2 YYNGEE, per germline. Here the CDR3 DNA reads TGTGCCAGCAGCGTCCTCCCCGAGGGGAACACTGAAGCTTTCTTT. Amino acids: CASSVLPEGNTEAFF.

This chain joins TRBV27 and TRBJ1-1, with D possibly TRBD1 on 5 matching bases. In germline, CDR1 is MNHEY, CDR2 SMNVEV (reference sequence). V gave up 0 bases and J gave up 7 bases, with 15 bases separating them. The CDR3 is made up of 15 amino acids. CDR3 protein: CASSLSLGTTGEAFF. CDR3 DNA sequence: TGTGCCAGCAGTTTATCGCTAGGGACTACGGGTGAAGCTTTCTTT.

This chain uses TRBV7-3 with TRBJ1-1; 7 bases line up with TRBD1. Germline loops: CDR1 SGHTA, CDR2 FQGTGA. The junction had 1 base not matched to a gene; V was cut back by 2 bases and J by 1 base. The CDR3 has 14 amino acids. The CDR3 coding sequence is TGTGCCAGCAGCTTACGGACAGGGAACACTGAAGCTTTCTTT. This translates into CASSLRTGNTEAFF.

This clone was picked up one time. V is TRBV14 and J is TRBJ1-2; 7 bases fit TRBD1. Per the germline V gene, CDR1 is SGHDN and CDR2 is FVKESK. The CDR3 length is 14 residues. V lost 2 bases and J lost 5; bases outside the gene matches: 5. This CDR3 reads CASSQRTGSYGYTF. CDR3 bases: TGTGCCAGCAGCCAACGGACAGGCTCATATGGCTACACCTTC.

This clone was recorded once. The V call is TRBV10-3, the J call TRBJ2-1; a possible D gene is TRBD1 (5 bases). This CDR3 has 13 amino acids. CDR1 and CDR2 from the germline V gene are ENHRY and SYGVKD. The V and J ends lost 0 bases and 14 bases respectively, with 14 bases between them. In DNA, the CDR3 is TGTGCCATCAGTGAGTCTCTCCGGCAGGGCAAGTTCTTC. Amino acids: CAISESLRQGKFF.

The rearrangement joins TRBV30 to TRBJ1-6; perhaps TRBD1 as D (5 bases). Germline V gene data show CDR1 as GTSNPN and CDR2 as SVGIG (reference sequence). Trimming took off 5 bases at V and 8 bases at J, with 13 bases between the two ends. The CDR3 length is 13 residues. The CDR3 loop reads CAWHLGEDSPLHF. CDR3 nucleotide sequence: TGTGCCTGGCATCTAGGGGAGGATTCACCCCTCCACTTT.

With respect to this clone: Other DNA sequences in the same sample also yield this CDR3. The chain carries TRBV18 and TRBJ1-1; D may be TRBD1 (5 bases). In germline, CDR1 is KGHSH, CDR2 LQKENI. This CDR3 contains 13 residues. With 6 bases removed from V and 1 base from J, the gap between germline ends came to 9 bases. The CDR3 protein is CASSPGQNTEAFF. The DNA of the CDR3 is TGTGCCAGCTCCCCCGGACAGAACACTGAAGCTTTCTTT.

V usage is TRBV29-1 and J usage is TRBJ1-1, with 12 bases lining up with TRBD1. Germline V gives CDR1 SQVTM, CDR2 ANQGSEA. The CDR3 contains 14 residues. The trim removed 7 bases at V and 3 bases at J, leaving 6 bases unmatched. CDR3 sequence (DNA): TGCAGCGCCGGGACAGGGGGCGCATACACTGAAGCTTTCTTT. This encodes CSAGTGGAYTEAFF. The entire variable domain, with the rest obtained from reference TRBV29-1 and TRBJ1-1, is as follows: SAVISQKPSRDICQRGTSLTIQCQVDSQVTMMFWYRQQPGQSLTLIATANQGSEATYESGFVIDKFPISRPNLTFSTLTVSNMSPEDSSIYLCSAGTGGAYTEAFFGQGTRLTVV.

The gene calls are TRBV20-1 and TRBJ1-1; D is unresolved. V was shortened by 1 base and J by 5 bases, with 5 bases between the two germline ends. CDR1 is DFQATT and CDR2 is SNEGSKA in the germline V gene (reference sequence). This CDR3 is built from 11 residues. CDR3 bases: TGCAGTGCTAGAGCCGAGACTGAAGCTTTCTTT. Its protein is CSARAETEAFF.

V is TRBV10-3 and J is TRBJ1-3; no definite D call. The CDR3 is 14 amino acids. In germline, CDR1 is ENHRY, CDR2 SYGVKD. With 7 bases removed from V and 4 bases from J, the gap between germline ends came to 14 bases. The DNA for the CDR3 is TGTGCCATCACCGGAGATTTGCGGGGAAACACCATATATTTT. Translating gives CAITGDLRGNTIYF.